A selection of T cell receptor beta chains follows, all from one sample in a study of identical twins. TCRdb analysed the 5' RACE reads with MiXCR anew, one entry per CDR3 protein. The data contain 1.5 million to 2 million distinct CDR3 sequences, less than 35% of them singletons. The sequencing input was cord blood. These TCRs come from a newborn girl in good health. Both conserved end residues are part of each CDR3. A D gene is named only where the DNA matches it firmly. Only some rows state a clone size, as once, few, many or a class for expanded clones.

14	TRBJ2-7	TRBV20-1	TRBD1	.	CSARKQGIRDEQYF	TGCAGTGCTCGAAAACAGGGGATTCGAGACGAGCAGTACTTC
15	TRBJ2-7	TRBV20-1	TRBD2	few	CSARDWASGYNEQYF	TGCAGTGCTAGAGATTGGGCTAGCGGATACAATGAGCAGTACTTC
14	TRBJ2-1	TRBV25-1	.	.	CASSAGPPWNEQFF	TGTGCCAGCAGTGCGGGACCCCCGTGGAATGAGCAGTTCTTC
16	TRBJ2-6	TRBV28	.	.	CASTERSHSGANVLTF	TGTGCCAGCACAGAAAGGTCCCATTCTGGGGCCAACGTCCTGACTTTC
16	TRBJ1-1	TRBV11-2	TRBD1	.	CASSSGQAEWNTEAFF	TGTGCCAGCAGCTCCGGACAGGCAGAATGGAACACTGAAGCTTTCTTT
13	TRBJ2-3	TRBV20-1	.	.	CSASGEWTDTQYF	TGCAGTGCTAGTGGGGAGTGGACAGATACGCAGTATTTT
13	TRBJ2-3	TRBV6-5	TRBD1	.	CASNKQGPDTQYF	TGTGCCAGCAATAAACAGGGGCCAGATACGCAGTATTTT
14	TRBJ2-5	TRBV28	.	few	CASSALGGEETQYF	TGTGCCAGCAGTGCCCTGGGTGGGGAAGAGACCCAGTACTTC
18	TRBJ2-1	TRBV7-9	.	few	CASSQTSRVLGYDNEQFF	TGTGCCAGCAGCCAAACCTCCAGGGTATTGGGGTACGACAATGAGCAGTTCTTC
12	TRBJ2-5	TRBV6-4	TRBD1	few	CAETDREETQYF	TGTGCCGAAACCGACAGGGAAGAGACCCAGTACTTC
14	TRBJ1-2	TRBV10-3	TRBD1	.	CAISDRQGLYGYTF	TGTGCCATCAGTGACCGACAGGGCCTTTATGGCTACACCTTC
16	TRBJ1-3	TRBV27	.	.	CAIHGRPESSGNTIYF	TGTGCCATACACGGACGCCCGGAGAGCTCTGGAAACACCATATATTTT
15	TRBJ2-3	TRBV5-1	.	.	CASSSIAAGTDTQYF	TGCGCCAGCAGCTCAATAGCGGCGGGGACAGATACGCAGTATTTT
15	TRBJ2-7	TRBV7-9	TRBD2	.	CASSSSGRPGNEQYF	TGTGCCAGCAGCTCTAGCGGGAGGCCGGGCAATGAGCAGTACTTC
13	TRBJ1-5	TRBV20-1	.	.	CSAINGANQPQHF	TGCAGTGCTATTAATGGGGCTAATCAGCCCCAGCATTTT
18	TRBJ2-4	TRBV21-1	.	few	CASSKEGGGAVAKNIQYF	TGTGCCAGCAGCAAAGAGGGGGGCGGGGCTGTAGCCAAAAACATTCAGTACTTC
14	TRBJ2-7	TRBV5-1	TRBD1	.	CASSVAGTGGEQYF	TGCGCCAGCAGCGTCGCCGGGACAGGGGGCGAGCAGTACTTC
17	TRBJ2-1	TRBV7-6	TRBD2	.	CASSPTTSGASHNEQFF	TGTGCCAGCAGCCCTACAACTAGCGGTGCTTCCCACAATGAGCAGTTCTTC
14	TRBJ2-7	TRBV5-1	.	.	CASRPDDLSYEQYF	TGCGCCAGCAGACCTGATGACCTCTCCTACGAGCAGTACTTC
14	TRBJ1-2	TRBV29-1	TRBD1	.	CSVAPTGGHYGYTF	TGCAGCGTTGCCCCGACAGGGGGTCACTATGGCTACACCTTC
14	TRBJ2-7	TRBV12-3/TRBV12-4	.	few	CASSKTGLPDEQYF	TGTGCCAGCAGTAAAACGGGACTCCCAGACGAGCAGTACTTC
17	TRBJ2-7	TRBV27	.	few	CASSFNRIFQDKREQYF	TGTGCCAGCAGTTTCAATCGCATTTTCCAGGACAAAAGGGAGCAGTACTTC
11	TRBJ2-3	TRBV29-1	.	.	CSGASTDTQYF	TGCAGCGGGGCTAGCACAGATACGCAGTATTTT
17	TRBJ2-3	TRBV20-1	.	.	CSAAPIGIPLGTDTQYF	TGCAGTGCTGCCCCGATCGGGATACCGCTAGGCACAGATACGCAGTATTTT
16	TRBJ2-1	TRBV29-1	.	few	CSAHPRGVDIYNEQFF	TGCAGCGCCCACCCCCGAGGCGTCGATATCTACAATGAGCAGTTCTTC
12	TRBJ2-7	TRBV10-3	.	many	CAISEGGYEQYF	TGTGCCATCAGTGAGGGGGGCTACGAGCAGTACTTC
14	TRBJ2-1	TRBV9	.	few	CASSVDGSANEQFF	TGTGCCAGCAGCGTAGATGGTAGCGCCAATGAGCAGTTCTTC
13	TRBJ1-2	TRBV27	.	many	CASRGTSNYGYTF	TGTGCCAGCAGAGGGACCTCTAACTATGGCTACACCTTC
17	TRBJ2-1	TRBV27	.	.	CASSLGIRGGRYNEQFF	TGTGCCAGCAGTTTAGGGATAAGGGGGGGCCGCTACAATGAGCAGTTCTTC